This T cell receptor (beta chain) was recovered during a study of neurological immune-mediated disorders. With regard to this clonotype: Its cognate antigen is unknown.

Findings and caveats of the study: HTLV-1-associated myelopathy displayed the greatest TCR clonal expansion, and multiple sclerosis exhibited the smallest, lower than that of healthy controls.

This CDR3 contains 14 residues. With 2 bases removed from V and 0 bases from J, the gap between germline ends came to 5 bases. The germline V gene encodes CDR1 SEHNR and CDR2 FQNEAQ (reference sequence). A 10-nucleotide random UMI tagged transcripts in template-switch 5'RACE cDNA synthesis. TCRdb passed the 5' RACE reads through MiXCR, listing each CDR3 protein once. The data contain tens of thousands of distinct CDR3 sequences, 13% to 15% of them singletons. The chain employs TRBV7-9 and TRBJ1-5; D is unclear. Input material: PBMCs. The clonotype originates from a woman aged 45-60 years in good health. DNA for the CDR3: TGTGCCAGCAGCTTAATCGATAGCAATCAGCCCCAGCATTTT. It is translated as CASSLIDSNQPQHF.